Reported below is one T cell receptor (beta chain). This record comes from a study of T cells in Graves' hyperthyroidism and ophthalmopathy. The ends lost 6 bases at V and 6 bases at J; junction bases unmatched: 11. The germline CDR1 and CDR2 sequences are SGHRS and YFSETQ. This CDR3 is 14 amino acids long. TCR beta CDR3 regions were amplified from RNA transcripts. First-round RT-PCR with HTBI primers amplified the TCR CDR3 region. TCRdb reprocessed the multiplex PCR reads with MiXCR, giving one entry per CDR3 protein. The sample consists of approximately 640,000 distinct CDR3 sequences, 15% to 20% of them appearing once.

V and J are TRBV5-1 and TRBJ1-2; 7 nucleotides line up with TRBD1. The clonotype was recovered from a man aged 50 or older with Graves' hyperthyroidism. The sequenced sample was blood. DNA for the CDR3: TGCGCCAGCAACCTACAGGGGAGTGTTGATGGCTACACCTTC. It encodes CASNLQGSVDGYTF.